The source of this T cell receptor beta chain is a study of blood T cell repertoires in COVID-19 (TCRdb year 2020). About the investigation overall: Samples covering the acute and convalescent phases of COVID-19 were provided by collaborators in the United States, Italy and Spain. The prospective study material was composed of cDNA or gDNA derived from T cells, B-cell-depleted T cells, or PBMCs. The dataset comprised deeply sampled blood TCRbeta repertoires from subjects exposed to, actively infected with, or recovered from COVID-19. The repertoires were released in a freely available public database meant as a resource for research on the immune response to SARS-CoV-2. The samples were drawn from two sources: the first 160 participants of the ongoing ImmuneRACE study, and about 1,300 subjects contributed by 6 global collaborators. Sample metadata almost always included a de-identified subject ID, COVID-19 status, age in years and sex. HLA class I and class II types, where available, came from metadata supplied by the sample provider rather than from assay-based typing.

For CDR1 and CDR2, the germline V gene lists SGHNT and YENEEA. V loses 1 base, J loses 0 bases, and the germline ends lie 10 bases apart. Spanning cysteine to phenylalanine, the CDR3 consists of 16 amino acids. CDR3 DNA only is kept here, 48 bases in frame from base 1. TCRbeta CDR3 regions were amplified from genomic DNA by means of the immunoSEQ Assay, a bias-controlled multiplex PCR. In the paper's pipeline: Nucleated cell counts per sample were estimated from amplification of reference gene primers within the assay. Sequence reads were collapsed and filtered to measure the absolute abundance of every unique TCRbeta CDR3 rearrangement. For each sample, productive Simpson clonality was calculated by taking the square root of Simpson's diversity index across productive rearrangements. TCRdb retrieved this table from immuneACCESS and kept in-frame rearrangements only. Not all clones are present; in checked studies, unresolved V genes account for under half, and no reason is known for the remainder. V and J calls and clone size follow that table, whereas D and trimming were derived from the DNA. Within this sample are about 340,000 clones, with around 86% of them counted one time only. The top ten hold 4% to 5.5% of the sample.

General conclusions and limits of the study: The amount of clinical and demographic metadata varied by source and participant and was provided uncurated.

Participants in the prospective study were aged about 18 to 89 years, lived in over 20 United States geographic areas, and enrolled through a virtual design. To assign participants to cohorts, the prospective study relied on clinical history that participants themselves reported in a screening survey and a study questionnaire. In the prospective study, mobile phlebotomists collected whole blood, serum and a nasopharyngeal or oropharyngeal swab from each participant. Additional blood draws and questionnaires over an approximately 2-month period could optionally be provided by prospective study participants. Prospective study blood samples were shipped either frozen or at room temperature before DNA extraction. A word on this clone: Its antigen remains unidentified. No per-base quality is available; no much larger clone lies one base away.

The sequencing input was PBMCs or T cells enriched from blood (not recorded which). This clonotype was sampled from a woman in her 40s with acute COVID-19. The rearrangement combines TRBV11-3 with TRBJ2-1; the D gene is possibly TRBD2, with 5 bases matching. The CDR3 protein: CASSLGTYSSYNEQFF. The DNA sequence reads TGTGCCAGCAGCTTAGGGACTTACAGCTCCTACAATGAGCAGTTCTTC.